This entry lists 18 T cell receptor beta chains sequenced from one sample in a study of breast tumors, draining lymph nodes, adjacent tissues (dated by TCRdb to 2016 to 2017). Lymph node samples were obtained from the axillary draining lymph nodes of breast cancer patients. Library creation used multiplex PCR. For sequencing, an Illumina HiSeq 2000 was employed. The raw public data were reprocessed by TCRdb itself: fastp quality trimming at Q25, MiXCR clonotype calling, in-frame beta chains only. Rows matching on CDR3 protein sequence are summarized as one entry with the most common DNA and genes. The sample table lists approximately 88,000 distinct CDR3 sequences, around 29% of them with a count of one. The ten biggest clones cover about 8% of the sample. What was sequenced was axillary lymph node tissue. These receptors came from a female donor with breast cancer. Some clones in this sample may be carry-over from other donors' samples.

The chain recombines TRBV30 with TRBJ1-5; the D is unclear. This CDR3 is built from 13 residues. Trimming removed 0 bases at V and 6 bases at J, with 9 bases between. Germline-derived CDR1 and CDR2 are GTSNPN and SVGIG (reference sequence). CDR3 DNA: TGTGCCTGGAGTGTCGGGCGGAGTCAGCCCCAGCATTTT. Its protein product is CAWSVGRSQPQHF.

This clonotype occurred many times. The chain recombines TRBV7-9 with TRBJ2-3, with D possibly being TRBD1 (5 bases). Germline CDR1 is SEHNR and CDR2 is FQNEAQ (reference sequence). Trimming took off 1 base at V and 1 base at J, with 15 bases between the two ends. The CDR3 has 17 amino acids. CDR3 protein: CASSLGVRDRGTDTQYF. The CDR3 DNA follows: TGTGCCAGCAGCTTAGGCGTCAGGGATCGGGGCACAGATACGCAGTATTTT.

As regards this clonotype: Possible read error: a much larger clone is one base away. This chain joins TRBV6-6 and TRBJ2-7, with TRBD2 identical over 7 bases. Germline loops: CDR1 MNHNY, CDR2 SVGAGI (reference sequence). There are 13 residues in the CDR3. The CDR3 reads CASGASGSYERYF. In DNA form, the CDR3 reads TGTGCCAGCGGGGCTAGCGGTTCCTACGAGCGGTACTTC.

This clonotype was seen repeatedly, ten times or more. The chain has TRBV20-1 and TRBJ2-7, with TRBD2 as a possible D gene (6 bases). V lost 3 bases to trimming and J lost 6 bases, with 12 bases between them. Germline V CDR1 and CDR2: DFQATT, SNEGSKA (reference sequence). This CDR3 region has 12 residues. Here the CDR3 reads CSARVLAGEQYF. In nucleotides, the CDR3 is TGCAGTGCTAGGGTACTAGCTGGCGAGCAGTACTTC.

This clonotype has ten or more counts. This sequence joins TRBV30 and TRBJ1-6, with no clear D. CDR1 GTSNPN and CDR2 SVGIG come from the germline V gene (reference sequence). V lost 4 bases, J lost 10 bases, and 23 bases lay in between. CDR3 length: 16 amino acids. CDR3 loop: CAWTNPWEGEKSPLHF. Written as DNA, the CDR3 is TGTGCCTGGACTAACCCCTGGGAGGGTGAGAAATCACCCCTCCACTTT.

This clonotype was counted many times. The V call is TRBV20-1, the J call TRBJ2-1; 7 nucleotides agree with TRBD2. This CDR3 is 17 amino acids long. Germline V gene sequence: CDR1 DFQATT, CDR2 SNEGSKA (reference sequence). After removal of 3 bases from V and 2 bases from J, the junction contained 13 bases not matched to a gene. The DNA of the CDR3 is TGCAGTGCTAGGTTGGGGCTAGCGGACCCCACCTACAATGAGCAGTTCTTC. It specifies CSARLGLADPTYNEQFF.

This clonotype came up many times. The chain has TRBV12-3 or TRBV12-4 and TRBJ2-1; D unclear. The CDR3 consists of 13 residues. Trimming left V 3 bases short and J 8 bases short, with 11 bases between. CDR3: CASSFFTGHEQFF. The CDR3 nucleotides read TGTGCCAGCAGTTTTTTTACGGGCCATGAGCAGTTCTTC.

This clonotype was recorded at least ten times. The gene calls are TRBV7-9 and TRBJ2-3, with 8 bases aligning to TRBD1. The CDR3 is 16 residues long. With V trimmed by 5 bases and J by 3 bases, 10 bases remained unmatched. Germline assignment: CDR1 SEHNR and CDR2 FQNEAQ (reference sequence). The CDR3 loop reads CASSARDRRRTDTQYF. Here the CDR3 DNA reads TGTGCCAGCAGCGCCCGGGACAGGCGGAGGACAGATACGCAGTATTTT.

Ten or more counts support this clonotype. The chain joins TRBV19 to TRBJ1-5; maybe TRBD1 (6 bases). This CDR3 is 16 amino acids long. Germline CDR1 and CDR2: LNHDA and SQIVND (reference sequence). V was shortened by 5 bases and J by 1 base, with 15 bases between the two germline ends. CDR3 nucleotides: TGTGCCAGTAGTCCCAGGGGCCGGGTGAGCAATCAGCCCCAGCATTTT. Protein product: CASSPRGRVSNQPQHF.

The sample holds many counts of this clonotype. The CDR3 protein is CASKAGGTETQYF. CDR3 DNA sequence: TGTGCCAGCAAGGCGGGAGGCACGGAGACCCAGTACTTC. This chain connects TRBV6-2 or TRBV6-3 to TRBJ2-5; 8 positions agree with TRBD2. The CDR3 runs to 13 residues. Germline V lookup: CDR1 MNHEY, CDR2 SVGEGT. V lost 7 bases to trimming and J lost 5 bases; unmatched junction nucleotides: 6.

In this sample, this clonotype turned up many times. V gene TRBV5-6 combines with J gene TRBJ2-1; D may be TRBD2 (6 bases). Trimming pared 0 bases from V and 6 bases from J, leaving 10 bases between. The CDR3 totals 14 residues. Looked up from germline, CDR1 is SGHDT and CDR2 is YYEEEE. The CDR3 loop is CASSLAGGGNEQFF. The DNA for the CDR3 is TGTGCCAGCAGCTTGGCCGGGGGAGGCAATGAGCAGTTCTTC.

Ten or more counts support this clonotype. The chain joins TRBV19 to TRBJ2-3, with D perhaps TRBD1 (5 bases). Germline V gene data show CDR1 as LNHDA and CDR2 as SQIVND (reference sequence). CDR3 size: 16 residues. V dropped 1 base and J dropped 0 bases, with 11 bases sitting between them. In DNA, the CDR3 is TGTGCCAGTAGTATAGGACGGCAGGGAAGCACAGATACGCAGTATTTT. Protein product: CASSIGRQGSTDTQYF.

This clonotype showed up many times. J is TRBJ1-6 and V is TRBV6-2 or TRBV6-3; no clear D gene. Trimming took 4 bases from V and 10 from J, leaving 8 bases between them. The CDR3 covers 12 residues. Germline V gene lookup returns CDR1 MNHEY and CDR2 SVGEGT. This CDR3 is CASSSVGSPLHF. CDR3 coding DNA: TGTGCCAGCAGTTCAGTTGGCTCACCCCTCCACTTT.

This clonotype appeared many times. V is TRBV6-6 and J is TRBJ1-2; possibly TRBD1 for D (5 bases). Germline-derived CDR1 and CDR2 are MNHNY and SVGAGI (reference sequence). The CDR3 length is 17 residues. V lost 7 bases and J lost 5, with 26 bases in between. Written as DNA, the CDR3 is TGTGCCAGCACCGACGGGGGGAAGACCCTAGGAATATATGGCTACACCTTC. It specifies CASTDGGKTLGIYGYTF.

This clonotype appeared many times. The rearrangement links TRBV5-8 to TRBJ2-7; the D gene is possibly TRBD2 (6 bases). CDR3 length: 17 residues. Between the trimmed V and J ends, which lost 0 bases and 0 bases, there was a span of 16 bases. Germline V gives CDR1 SGHTS, CDR2 YDEGEE. For the CDR3, the DNA is TGTGCCAGCAGCTTGGTGTTGCGGGGACCGAGCTCCTACGAGCAGTACTTC. Translated, it gives CASSLVLRGPSSYEQYF.

This clonotype was seen repeatedly, ten times or more. V and J are TRBV27 and TRBJ2-7; 8 nucleotides match TRBD1. The CDR3 is 14 residues long. V was pared by 5 bases and J by 5 bases, with 8 bases of the junction left unmatched. In germline, CDR1 is MNHEY, CDR2 SMNVEV (reference sequence). The CDR3 DNA sequence: TGTGCCAGCAGTCCAAGGACAGGGCTCGACGAGCAGTACTTC. Protein product: CASSPRTGLDEQYF.

This chain connects TRBV4-3 to TRBJ2-3, with D perhaps matching TRBD2 (6 bases). The ends were cut back, 3 bases at V and 4 bases at J, with 11 bases in the middle. The CDR3 sequence is 14 residues long. Germline assignment: CDR1 LGHNA and CDR2 YSLEER. Here the CDR3 reads CASSHLAGSDTQYF. The DNA for the CDR3 is TGCGCCAGCAGCCACCTGGCGGGATCAGATACGCAGTATTTT.

The genes are TRBV4-2 and TRBJ2-3; D is undetermined. The V gene lost 8 bases and the J gene lost 0 bases, with 9 bases spanning the gap. CDR3 length: 13 residues. In germline, CDR1 is LGHNA, CDR2 YNFKEQ. The CDR3 protein is CASGPRSTDTQYF. For the CDR3, the DNA is TGTGCCAGCGGCCCGCGAAGCACAGATACGCAGTATTTT.